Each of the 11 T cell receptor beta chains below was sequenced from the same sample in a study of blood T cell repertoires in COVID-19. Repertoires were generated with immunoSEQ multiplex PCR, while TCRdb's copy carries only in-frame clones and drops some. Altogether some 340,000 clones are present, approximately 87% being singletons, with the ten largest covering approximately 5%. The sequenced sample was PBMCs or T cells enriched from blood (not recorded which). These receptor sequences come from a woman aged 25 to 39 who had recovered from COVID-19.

CDR3 nucleotide sequence: TGTGCCAGCAGCACCCTGGGGGGGAGCCAAGAGACCCAGTACTTC. It is translated as CASSTLGGSQETQYF. The J gene is TRBJ2-5, the V gene TRBV21-1; the D call in the table, TRBD2, was not verified against the DNA. TRBV21-1 represents a pseudogene. The CDR3 spans 15 residues.

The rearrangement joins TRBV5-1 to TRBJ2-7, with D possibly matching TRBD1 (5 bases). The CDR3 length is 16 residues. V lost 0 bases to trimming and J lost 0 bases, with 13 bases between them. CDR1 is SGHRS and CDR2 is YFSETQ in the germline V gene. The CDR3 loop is CASSLVWQGSSYEQYF. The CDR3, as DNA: TGCGCCAGCAGCTTGGTCTGGCAGGGAAGCTCCTACGAGCAGTACTTC.

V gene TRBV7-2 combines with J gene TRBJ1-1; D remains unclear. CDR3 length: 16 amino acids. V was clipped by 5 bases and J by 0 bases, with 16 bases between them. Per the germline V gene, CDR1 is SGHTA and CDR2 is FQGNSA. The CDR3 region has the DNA TGTGCCAGCAGCCCGGGAGGGCTATACTTGAACACTGAAGCTTTCTTT. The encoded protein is CASSPGGLYLNTEAFF.

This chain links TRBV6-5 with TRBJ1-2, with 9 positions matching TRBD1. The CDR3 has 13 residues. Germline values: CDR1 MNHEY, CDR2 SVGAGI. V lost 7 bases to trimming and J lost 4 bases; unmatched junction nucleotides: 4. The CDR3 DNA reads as TGTGCCAGCATCTCGGGACAGGGCTATGGCTACACCTTC. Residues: CASISGQGYGYTF.

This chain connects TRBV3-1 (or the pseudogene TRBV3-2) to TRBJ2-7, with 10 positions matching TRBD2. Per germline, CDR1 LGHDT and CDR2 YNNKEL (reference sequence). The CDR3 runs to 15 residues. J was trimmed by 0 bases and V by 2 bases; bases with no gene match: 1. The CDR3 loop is CASSQTSGVSYEQYF. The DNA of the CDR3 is TGTGCCAGCAGCCAAACTAGCGGGGTCTCCTACGAGCAGTACTTC.

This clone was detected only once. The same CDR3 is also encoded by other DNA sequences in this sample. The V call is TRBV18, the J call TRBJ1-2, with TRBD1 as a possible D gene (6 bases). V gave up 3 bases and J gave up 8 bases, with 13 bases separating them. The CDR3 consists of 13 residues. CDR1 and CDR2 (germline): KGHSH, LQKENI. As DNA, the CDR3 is TGTGCCAGCTCACCGTTGGCAGGGGACGGCTACACCTTC. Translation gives CASSPLAGDGYTF.

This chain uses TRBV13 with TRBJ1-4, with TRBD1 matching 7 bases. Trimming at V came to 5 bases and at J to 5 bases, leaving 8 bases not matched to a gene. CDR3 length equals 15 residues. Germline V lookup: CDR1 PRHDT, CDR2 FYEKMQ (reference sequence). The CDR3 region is CASSIDREGNEKLFF. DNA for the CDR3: TGTGCCAGCAGCATCGACAGGGAAGGGAATGAAAAACTGTTTTTT.

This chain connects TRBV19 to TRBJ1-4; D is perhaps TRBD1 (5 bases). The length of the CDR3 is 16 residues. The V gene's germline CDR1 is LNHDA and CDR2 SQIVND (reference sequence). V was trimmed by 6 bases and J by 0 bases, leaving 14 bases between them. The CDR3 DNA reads TGTGCCAGTAGAGTTTGGGGCTTTGCAACTAATGAAAAACTGTTTTTT. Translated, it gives CASRVWGFATNEKLFF.

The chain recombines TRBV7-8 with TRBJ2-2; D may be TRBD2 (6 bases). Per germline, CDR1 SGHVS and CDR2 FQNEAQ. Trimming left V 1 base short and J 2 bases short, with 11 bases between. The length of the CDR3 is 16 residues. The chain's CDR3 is CASSLVGTSNTGELFF. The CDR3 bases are TGTGCCAGCAGCTTAGTGGGGACTTCTAACACCGGGGAGCTGTTTTTT.

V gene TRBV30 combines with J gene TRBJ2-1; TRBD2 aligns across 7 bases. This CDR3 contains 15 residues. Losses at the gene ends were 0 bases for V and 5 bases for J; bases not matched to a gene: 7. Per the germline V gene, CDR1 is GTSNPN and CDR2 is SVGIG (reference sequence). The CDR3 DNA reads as TGTGCCTGGAGTGTACAGGCTAGCGGCGACAATGAGCAGTTCTTC. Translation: CAWSVQASGDNEQFF. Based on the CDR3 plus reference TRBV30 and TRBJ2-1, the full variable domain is SQTIHQWPATLVQPVGSPLSLECTVEGTSNPNLYWYRQAAGRGLQLLFYSVGIGQISSEVPQNLSASRPQDRQFILSSKKLLLSDSGFYLCAWSVQASGDNEQFFGPGTRLTVL.

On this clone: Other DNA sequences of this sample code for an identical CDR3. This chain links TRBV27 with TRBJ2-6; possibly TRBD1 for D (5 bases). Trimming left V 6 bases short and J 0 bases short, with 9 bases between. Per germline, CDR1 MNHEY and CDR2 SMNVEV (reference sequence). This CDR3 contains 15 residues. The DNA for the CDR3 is TGTGCCAGCAGCCCTAGGGGCTCTGGGGCCAACGTCCTGACTTTC. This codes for CASSPRGSGANVLTF.